These 16 T cell receptor beta chains share one sample of origin, sequenced in a study of Ad26.COV2.S vaccination and SARS-CoV-2 variants (dated by TCRdb to about 2021). The method behind the library was the immunoSEQ multiplex PCR assay. TCRdb retrieved this table from immuneACCESS and kept in-frame rearrangements only. Not all clones are present; in checked studies, unresolved V genes account for under half, and no reason is known for the remainder. The sample table records approximately 410,000 clones; around 92% of these occur just once. The ten largest clonotypes hold around 1.8% of the sample. This specimen's treatment or condition label, interpreted: 15 to 20 received Ad26.COV2.S at low or high dose, single or two shots; several received placebo; per-sample allocation not given. For vaccine and placebo recipients, repertoires were sequenced using samples collected on day 63 after the first injection.

Sample: peripheral blood, taken in a trial of Ad26.COV2.S vaccine versus placebo. These receptors all stem from a person between 18 and 65 years old who received the Ad26.COV2.S COVID-19 vaccine or a placebo.

The count of this clone is one. The V gene is TRBV19, the J gene TRBJ1-2; possible D gene TRBD1, 5 bases. Germline V lookup: CDR1 LNHDA, CDR2 SQIVND (reference sequence). Trimming removed 0 bases at V and 5 bases at J, with 10 bases between. This CDR3 is 14 amino acids long. CDR3: CASSIDQGRYGYTF. For the CDR3, the DNA is TGTGCCAGTAGTATAGATCAGGGAAGGTATGGCTACACCTTC.

This clone was recorded once. This chain connects TRBV14 to TRBJ2-6; the D gene is possibly TRBD1 (5 bases). The length of the CDR3 is 15 residues. V lost 3 bases to trimming and J lost 3 bases, with 9 bases between them. Per germline, CDR1 SGHDN and CDR2 FVKESK. CDR3 bases: TGTGCCAGCAGCCACGTGGGGCTTGGGGCCAACGTCCTGACTTTC. Its protein product is CASSHVGLGANVLTF.

The gene calls are TRBV3-1 (or the pseudogene TRBV3-2) and TRBJ2-7; D unclear. With 0 bases removed from V and 9 bases from J, the gap between germline ends came to 6 bases. The CDR3 is 11 amino acids. Germline V gene lookup returns CDR1 LGHDT and CDR2 YNNKEL (reference sequence). The CDR3 coding sequence is TGTGCCAGCAGCCAAGACCCTGTGCAGTACTTC. This translates into CASSQDPVQYF.

This clone was seen only a few times. The chain couples TRBV30 to TRBJ1-6, with D tentatively TRBD1 (6 bases). The V end lost 6 bases, the J end lost 6 bases, and 9 bases lay between the germline ends. The germline V gene encodes CDR1 GTSNPN and CDR2 SVGIG (reference sequence). The CDR3 covers 12 residues. The CDR3, as DNA: TGTGCCTGTACAGGGTTTAATTCACCCCTCCACTTT. Encoded protein: CACTGFNSPLHF.

The chain links TRBV11-2 to TRBJ1-6, with no clear D. V was clipped by 5 bases and J by 6 bases, with 14 bases between them. The CDR3 is made up of 15 amino acids. From germline, CDR1 is SGHAT and CDR2 FQNNGV. CDR3 bases: TGTGCCAGCAGCCCCCGGGAGGGAGCTAATTCACCCCTCCACTTT. It translates to CASSPREGANSPLHF.

The rearrangement joins TRBV14 to TRBJ1-1; TRBD1 agrees at 9 bases. The length of the CDR3 is 15 residues. With V trimmed by 5 bases and J by 1 base, 5 bases remained unmatched. Germline values: CDR1 SGHDN, CDR2 FVKESK. CDR3 region: CASSVRDRENTEAFF. CDR3 DNA sequence: TGTGCCAGCAGCGTACGGGACAGGGAGAACACTGAAGCTTTCTTT.

The chain is built from TRBV29-1 and TRBJ2-5; D remains ambiguous. The CDR3 extends over 9 amino acids. CDR1 is SQVTM and CDR2 is ANQGSEA in the germline V gene. The ends were cut back, 4 bases at V and 4 bases at J, with 1 base in the middle. In DNA, the CDR3 is TGCAGCGTTGGAGAGACCCAGTACTTC. Residues: CSVGETQYF.

The chain recombines TRBV11-2 with TRBJ2-5, with TRBD1 matching 9 bases. V lost 7 bases to trimming and J lost 3 bases; unmatched junction nucleotides: 9. Looked up from germline, CDR1 is SGHAT and CDR2 is FQNNGV. The CDR3 is made up of 15 amino acids. CDR3 bases: TGTGCCAGCAACCAGGGACAGGGCGTGGAAGAGACCCAGTACTTC. This encodes CASNQGQGVEETQYF.

V usage is TRBV3-1 (or the pseudogene TRBV3-2) and J usage is TRBJ1-2, with 11 bases matching TRBD1. J lost 4 bases, V lost 3 bases, and 4 bases had no gene match. Germline V gene sequence: CDR1 LGHDT, CDR2 YNNKEL (reference sequence). CDR3 length equals 15 residues. The CDR3: CASSHRTGGLYGYTF. The CDR3 coding sequence is TGTGCCAGCAGCCATCGGACAGGGGGCCTCTATGGCTACACCTTC.

The CDR3 spells CASSKEGRGQETQYF. In DNA, the CDR3 is TGTGCCAGCAGCAAAGAGGGCAGGGGACAAGAGACCCAGTACTTC. The gene calls are TRBV21-1 and TRBJ2-5; TRBD1 is the table's D call and was not checked against the DNA. TRBV21-1 is given as a pseudogene. The CDR3 is 15 residues long.

This clone was seen only once. The V call is TRBV19, the J call TRBJ2-7, with 8 bases identical to TRBD1. V was pared by 7 bases and J by 7 bases, with 9 bases of the junction left unmatched. The CDR3 length is 13 residues. Germline V gene lookup returns CDR1 LNHDA and CDR2 SQIVND (reference sequence). The CDR3 region has the DNA TGTGCCAGTACGGACAGGGAAAGGAGGGAGCAGTACTTC. It yields the protein CASTDRERREQYF.

The chain has TRBV11-2 and TRBJ1-6; D unclear. There are 14 residues in the CDR3. Germline CDR1 is SGHAT and CDR2 is FQNNGV. The V gene lost 2 bases and the J gene lost 8 bases, with 10 bases spanning the gap. This chain's CDR3 is CASSLRANDSPLHF. DNA for the CDR3: TGTGCCAGCAGCTTACGGGCAAACGATTCACCCCTCCACTTT.

V is TRBV6-5 and J is TRBJ2-7; D is perhaps TRBD1 (6 bases). This CDR3 is 13 amino acids long. Germline CDR1 is MNHEY and CDR2 is SVGAGI. V was shortened by 5 bases and J by 9 bases, with 17 bases between the two germline ends. The CDR3 bases are TGTGCCAGCAGTAAGAGGACAGAAGTGGTGCAGTACTTC. Amino acid sequence: CASSKRTEVVQYF.

The chain has TRBV7-9 and TRBJ1-2; unclear D gene. The CDR3 is 15 amino acids. The germline V gene has CDR1 SEHNR and CDR2 FQNEAQ (reference sequence). Trimming took off 1 base at V and 6 bases at J, with 15 bases between the two ends. The DNA of the CDR3 is TGTGCCAGCAGCTTAGGAGCTGGTCAGAGGGATGGCTACACCTTC. It is translated as CASSLGAGQRDGYTF.

V and J are TRBV28 and TRBJ2-3, with D perhaps TRBD2 (5 bases). Between the trimmed V and J ends, which lost 0 bases and 2 bases, there was a span of 15 bases. Per germline, CDR1 MDHEN and CDR2 SYDVKM. The CDR3 is 17 amino acids. The CDR3 DNA sequence: TGTGCCAGCAGTTTATGGTTCGAGGACTCCTACACAGATACGCAGTATTTT. Translation: CASSLWFEDSYTDTQYF.

The gene calls are TRBV12-3 or TRBV12-4 and TRBJ2-3; TRBD2 might be the D (6 bases). Between the trimmed V and J ends, which lost 7 bases and 11 bases, there was a span of 13 bases. This CDR3 has 11 amino acids. DNA for the CDR3: TGTGCCAGCATTCTTAGCGGACAGCAGTATTTT. Its protein product is CASILSGQQYF.